These T cell receptor beta chains were read from a single sample in a study of neurological immune-mediated disorders. TCRdb independently ran MiXCR on the 5' RACE reads; one entry per CDR3 protein. The profile shows roughly 100,000 distinct CDR3 sequences, around 3.3% of them singletons. The sequenced material came from PBMCs. Every receptor here comes from a woman aged 18-35 years with multiple sclerosis. Each CDR3 is given with its conserved first and last residue. Each record gives: J gene, clone size, V gene, CDR3 length, CDR3 protein. Clone size is stated in some rows and not others, as once, few, many or a class when expanded.

j_gene: TRBJ2-5; abundance: many; v_gene: TRBV29-1; len: 14; CDR3aa: CSVNPQLARETQYF
j_gene: TRBJ2-3; abundance: few; v_gene: TRBV6-5; len: 14; CDR3aa: CASSYMPQRDTQYF
j_gene: TRBJ2-7; abundance: many; v_gene: TRBV7-2; len: 15; CDR3aa: CASSLSRLASYEQYF
j_gene: TRBJ2-5; abundance: few; v_gene: TRBV5-1; len: 14; CDR3aa: CASSGDRLLETQYF
j_gene: TRBJ2-3; abundance: many; v_gene: TRBV5-1; len: 17; CDR3aa: CASSLGVAGVSTDTQYF
j_gene: TRBJ1-2; abundance: many; v_gene: TRBV3-1; len: 15; CDR3aa: CASSQELGTNYGYTF
j_gene: TRBJ1-2; abundance: many; v_gene: TRBV6-2/TRBV6-3; len: 17; CDR3aa: CASSYRAGTAFNYGYTF
j_gene: TRBJ2-1; abundance: -; v_gene: TRBV7-2; len: 12; CDR3aa: CVSSLGGNEQFF
j_gene: TRBJ2-7; abundance: -; v_gene: TRBV7-2; len: 15; CDR3aa: CASSARTSDSYEQYF
j_gene: TRBJ2-1; abundance: few; v_gene: TRBV5-1; len: 16; CDR3aa: CASSLQLAGGPGEQFF
j_gene: TRBJ2-3; abundance: many; v_gene: TRBV19; len: 14; CDR3aa: CASGTSGLTDTQYF
j_gene: TRBJ2-7; abundance: many; v_gene: TRBV11-2; len: 13; CDR3aa: CASNPGGNYEQYF
j_gene: TRBJ2-2; abundance: -; v_gene: TRBV11-3; len: 14; CDR3aa: CASSERGRTGELFF
j_gene: TRBJ1-2; abundance: many; v_gene: TRBV6-1; len: 16; CDR3aa: CASSQHGHAISSGYTF
j_gene: TRBJ1-1; abundance: many; v_gene: TRBV29-1; len: 13; CDR3aa: CSLNRGGNTEAFF
j_gene: TRBJ1-4; abundance: many; v_gene: TRBV3-1; len: 16; CDR3aa: CASSQAGGRANEKLFF
j_gene: TRBJ2-7; abundance: -; v_gene: TRBV5-8; len: 15; CDR3aa: CASSFRDIKTYEQYF
j_gene: TRBJ2-3; abundance: many; v_gene: TRBV20-1; len: 15; CDR3aa: CSAVALSWFGDTQYF
j_gene: TRBJ1-1; abundance: many; v_gene: TRBV9; len: 14; CDR3aa: CASSPPDRVSEAFF
j_gene: TRBJ1-2; abundance: once; v_gene: TRBV5-1; len: 14; CDR3aa: CARSALEDLYGYTF
j_gene: TRBJ2-7; abundance: many; v_gene: TRBV6-5; len: 14; CDR3aa: CASSPRPGSYEQYF
j_gene: TRBJ2-1; abundance: many; v_gene: TRBV6-5; len: 16; CDR3aa: CASSRGLAGAYNEQFF
j_gene: TRBJ2-5; abundance: many; v_gene: TRBV5-1; len: 12; CDR3aa: CASSLDQETQYF
j_gene: TRBJ2-1; abundance: many; v_gene: TRBV7-6; len: 14; CDR3aa: CASRGLSGRGEQFF
j_gene: TRBJ2-3; abundance: many; v_gene: TRBV20-1; len: 14; CDR3aa: CSANPGTNLRAQYF
j_gene: TRBJ2-1; abundance: many; v_gene: TRBV20-1; len: 16; CDR3aa: CSATDGTGASYNEQFF
j_gene: TRBJ1-1; abundance: -; v_gene: TRBV9; len: 13; CDR3aa: CASSAGLNTEAFF
j_gene: TRBJ1-1; abundance: many; v_gene: TRBV5-1; len: 15; CDR3aa: CASSPSPGVWTEAFF
j_gene: TRBJ2-7; abundance: many; v_gene: TRBV5-1; len: 15; CDR3aa: CASSMDRTGPYEQYF
j_gene: TRBJ2-5; abundance: many; v_gene: TRBV11-1; len: 15; CDR3aa: CASSYRGTDQETQYF
j_gene: TRBJ1-5; abundance: many; v_gene: TRBV12-3/TRBV12-4; len: 16; CDR3aa: CASSSGTVGSNQPQHF
j_gene: TRBJ1-1; abundance: many; v_gene: TRBV6-5; len: 15; CDR3aa: CASSYSTGGETEAFF
j_gene: TRBJ2-7; abundance: many; v_gene: TRBV11-2; len: 15; CDR3aa: CASSFLQGGSYEQYF
j_gene: TRBJ2-2; abundance: many; v_gene: TRBV27; len: 13; CDR3aa: CASSLGQAGELFF
j_gene: TRBJ2-3; abundance: many; v_gene: TRBV5-1; len: 13; CDR3aa: CASSKTGQDTQYF
j_gene: TRBJ2-6; abundance: many; v_gene: TRBV7-2; len: 16; CDR3aa: CASSRLAGAGANVLTF
j_gene: TRBJ2-1; abundance: medium-sized; v_gene: TRBV7-2; len: 12; CDR3aa: CASSPTGTEQFF
j_gene: TRBJ1-5; abundance: many; v_gene: TRBV20-1; len: 16; CDR3aa: CSARDLGGNSNQPQHF
j_gene: TRBJ1-2; abundance: many; v_gene: TRBV6-5; len: 14; CDR3aa: CASRTGTGSWGYTF
j_gene: TRBJ1-4; abundance: many; v_gene: TRBV7-9; len: 16; CDR3aa: CASSLAALSSNEKLFF
j_gene: TRBJ2-5; abundance: many; v_gene: TRBV20-1; len: 13; CDR3aa: CSAAGAGGGAQYF
j_gene: TRBJ2-3; abundance: many; v_gene: TRBV27; len: 16; CDR3aa: CASSFSAGGPTDTQYF
j_gene: TRBJ2-3; abundance: many; v_gene: TRBV5-1; len: 13; CDR3aa: CASSVQGADTQYF
j_gene: TRBJ2-5; abundance: many; v_gene: TRBV27; len: 13; CDR3aa: CASSFGRQETQYF
j_gene: TRBJ2-3; abundance: -; v_gene: TRBV5-1; len: 14; CDR3aa: CASSFGVATDTQYF
j_gene: TRBJ2-1; abundance: many; v_gene: TRBV7-9; len: 18; CDR3aa: CASSLDRRGQGASNEQFF
j_gene: TRBJ2-7; abundance: many; v_gene: TRBV28; len: 14; CDR3aa: CASSLGGSLSEQYF
j_gene: TRBJ1-1; abundance: many; v_gene: TRBV5-1; len: 14; CDR3aa: CASSLGVMNTEAFF
j_gene: TRBJ1-2; abundance: few; v_gene: TRBV5-1; len: 12; CDR3aa: CASSPQGNGYTF
j_gene: TRBJ2-1; abundance: many; v_gene: TRBV12-3/TRBV12-4; len: 16; CDR3aa: CASRPTWGVVGNEQFF
j_gene: TRBJ1-5; abundance: many; v_gene: TRBV9; len: 15; CDR3aa: CASSVGQGFNQPQHF
j_gene: TRBJ2-7; abundance: -; v_gene: TRBV20-1; len: 14; CDR3aa: CSAHSTGGSYEQYF
j_gene: TRBJ2-2; abundance: many; v_gene: TRBV28; len: 12; CDR3aa: CASSLGDGELFF
j_gene: TRBJ2-6; abundance: -; v_gene: TRBV11-2; len: 14; CDR3aa: CASSQETGANVLTF
j_gene: TRBJ2-1; abundance: many; v_gene: TRBV12-3/TRBV12-4; len: 12; CDR3aa: CASSLRQYEQFF
j_gene: TRBJ1-2; abundance: many; v_gene: TRBV3-1; len: 15; CDR3aa: CASSQDSSGHYGYTF
j_gene: TRBJ2-3; abundance: many; v_gene: TRBV5-1; len: 16; CDR3aa: CASSDGLAGFTDTQYF
j_gene: TRBJ2-1; abundance: many; v_gene: TRBV29-1; len: 10; CDR3aa: CSVVSNEQFF
j_gene: TRBJ1-6; abundance: many; v_gene: TRBV20-1; len: 14; CDR3aa: CSARGQVTNSPLHF